The rows below give T cell receptor beta chains drawn from one sample of a study of post-analysis software for immune sequencing data. Each CDR3 protein gets one entry after TCRdb re-called the PCR reads with MiXCR. Of 170,000 or so distinct CDR3 sequences listed, approximately 28% are singletons. The specimen was blood. The receptors here all came from a girl aged 5 to 17 with multiple sclerosis. Both conserved end residues are part of each CDR3. The D gene is left open where the match is weak. Part of the rows lack a size; the others show once, few, many or a class for expanded clones.

clone_size: NA
d_call: TRBD1
j_call: TRBJ2-7
v_call: TRBV5-1
cdr3_aa: CASSLEGTGQGPYEQYF
cdr3_nt: TGCGCCAGCAGCTTGGAGGGGACGGGACAGGGGCCCTACGAGCAGTACTTC

clone_size: many
d_call: NA
j_call: TRBJ2-3
v_call: TRBV29-1
cdr3_aa: CSVEVSVLGTDTQYF
cdr3_nt: TGCAGCGTTGAAGTGTCAGTATTAGGCACAGATACGCAGTATTTT

clone_size: NA
d_call: TRBD2
j_call: TRBJ2-5
v_call: TRBV12-3/TRBV12-4
cdr3_aa: CASSSRGGSGTEQYF
cdr3_nt: TGTGCCAGCAGTTCGCGGGGGGGTAGCGGGACTGAGCAGTACTTC

clone_size: many
d_call: NA
j_call: TRBJ2-7
v_call: TRBV12-3/TRBV12-4
cdr3_aa: CASSPLTYEQYF
cdr3_nt: TGTGCCAGCAGCCCCCTCACTTACGAGCAGTACTTC

clone_size: many
d_call: NA
j_call: TRBJ1-2
v_call: TRBV6-6
cdr3_aa: CASTRGQGYGYTF
cdr3_nt: TGTGCCAGCACCCGCGGGCAGGGCTATGGCTACACCTTC

clone_size: NA
d_call: NA
j_call: TRBJ2-1
v_call: TRBV12-3/TRBV12-4
cdr3_aa: CAGSLYTYNERFF
cdr3_nt: TGTGCCGGCAGTTTATACACCTACAATGAGCGGTTCTTC

clone_size: many
d_call: TRBD2
j_call: TRBJ2-1
v_call: TRBV5-1
cdr3_aa: CASSSPSAGGKNNEQFF
cdr3_nt: TGCGCCAGCAGCTCCCCCTCGGCGGGAGGGAAGAACAATGAGCAGTTCTTC

clone_size: many
d_call: TRBD1
j_call: TRBJ2-7
v_call: TRBV15
cdr3_aa: CATSEGVTGTGLSYEQYF
cdr3_nt: TGTGCCACCAGCGAGGGCGTTACCGGGACAGGACTATCCTACGAGCAGTACTTC

clone_size: NA
d_call: NA
j_call: TRBJ1-2
v_call: TRBV12-3/TRBV12-4
cdr3_aa: CASSPRGNYGYTF
cdr3_nt: TGTGCCAGCAGTCCCCGGGGAAACTATGGCTACACCTTC

clone_size: many
d_call: NA
j_call: TRBJ2-6
v_call: TRBV10-3
cdr3_aa: CAITAATGANVLTF
cdr3_nt: TGTGCCATCACGGCGGCGACTGGGGCCAACGTCCTGACTTTC

clone_size: few
d_call: NA
j_call: TRBJ1-6
v_call: TRBV9
cdr3_aa: CASSFGLYANSPLHF
cdr3_nt: TGTGCCAGCAGCTTCGGCTTGTATGCTAATTCACCCCTCCACTTT

clone_size: many
d_call: NA
j_call: TRBJ2-4
v_call: TRBV28
cdr3_aa: CASSSPQGGANIQYF
cdr3_nt: TGTGCCAGCAGTTCCCCGCAGGGGGGGGCGAACATTCAGTACTTC

clone_size: few
d_call: NA
j_call: TRBJ2-7
v_call: TRBV6-2/TRBV6-3
cdr3_aa: CASSSSTREQYF
cdr3_nt: TGTGCCAGCAGTTCCTCCACCCGCGAGCAGTACTTC

clone_size: many
d_call: NA
j_call: TRBJ2-5
v_call: TRBV5-6
cdr3_aa: CASSLGFQETQYF
cdr3_nt: TGTGCCAGCAGCTTGGGGTTTCAAGAGACCCAGTACTTC

clone_size: few
d_call: TRBD1
j_call: TRBJ1-5
v_call: TRBV12-3/TRBV12-4
cdr3_aa: CASSFTRLGGQGGGQPQHF
cdr3_nt: TGTGCCAGCAGTTTCACTAGGCTCGGGGGACAGGGGGGAGGTCAGCCCCAGCATTTT

clone_size: many
d_call: NA
j_call: TRBJ1-2
v_call: TRBV14
cdr3_aa: CASSLRGSGLYGYTF
cdr3_nt: TGTGCCAGCAGCCTAAGGGGGTCAGGGCTCTATGGCTACACCTTC

clone_size: few
d_call: TRBD2
j_call: TRBJ2-5
v_call: TRBV5-1
cdr3_aa: CASSKFLAGETQYF
cdr3_nt: TGCGCCAGCAGTAAGTTTCTAGCGGGAGAGACCCAGTACTTC

clone_size: many
d_call: TRBD1
j_call: TRBJ1-2
v_call: TRBV29-1
cdr3_aa: CSVDSGTGPYGYTF
cdr3_nt: TGCAGCGTTGACTCTGGGACAGGGCCCTATGGCTACACCTTC

clone_size: NA
d_call: NA
j_call: TRBJ2-2
v_call: TRBV20-1
cdr3_aa: CSARDYTGTGELFF
cdr3_nt: TGCAGTGCTAGAGATTACACGGGTACCGGGGAGCTGTTTTTT

clone_size: NA
d_call: NA
j_call: TRBJ1-6
v_call: TRBV12-3/TRBV12-4
cdr3_aa: CASSLPRENSPLHF
cdr3_nt: TGTGCCAGCAGTTTACCCAGGGAAAATTCACCCCTCCACTTT

clone_size: NA
d_call: TRBD1
j_call: TRBJ2-5
v_call: TRBV12-3/TRBV12-4
cdr3_aa: CASSPAGTGGYLTQYF
cdr3_nt: TGTGCCAGCAGTCCTGCCGGGACAGGGGGCTACCTTACCCAGTACTTC

clone_size: medium-sized
d_call: NA
j_call: TRBJ2-7
v_call: TRBV7-8
cdr3_aa: CAGGYNSYEQYF
cdr3_nt: TGTGCCGGCGGGTATAACTCCTACGAGCAGTACTTC

clone_size: many
d_call: NA
j_call: TRBJ2-6
v_call: TRBV4-1
cdr3_aa: CASSQDGAGSGANVLTF
cdr3_nt: TGCGCCAGCAGCCAAGACGGCGCAGGGTCTGGGGCCAACGTCCTGACTTTC

clone_size: NA
d_call: NA
j_call: TRBJ1-5
v_call: TRBV2
cdr3_aa: CARYRQGNSNQPQHF
cdr3_nt: TGTGCCAGGTATCGGCAGGGCAATAGCAATCAGCCCCAGCATTTT

clone_size: few
d_call: TRBD2
j_call: TRBJ2-1
v_call: TRBV7-9
cdr3_aa: CASSRPGLAGGHEQFF
cdr3_nt: TGTGCCAGCAGCCGCCCGGGACTAGCGGGAGGCCATGAGCAGTTCTTC

clone_size: many
d_call: NA
j_call: TRBJ2-5
v_call: TRBV27
cdr3_aa: CASSSLYGGETQYF
cdr3_nt: TGTGCCAGCAGTTCGCTCTACGGCGGGGAGACCCAGTACTTC

clone_size: many
d_call: NA
j_call: TRBJ2-5
v_call: TRBV27
cdr3_aa: CTSSLSGHVETQYF
cdr3_nt: TGTACCAGCAGTTTAAGCGGTCATGTAGAGACCCAGTACTTC

clone_size: many
d_call: NA
j_call: TRBJ2-5
v_call: TRBV29-1
cdr3_aa: CSVAEQGGEETQYF
cdr3_nt: TGCAGCGTCGCGGAACAGGGTGGGGAGGAGACCCAGTACTTC

clone_size: many
d_call: NA
j_call: TRBJ2-1
v_call: TRBV7-6
cdr3_aa: CASSEGIYNEQFF
cdr3_nt: TGTGCCAGCAGCGAGGGGATATACAATGAGCAGTTCTTC

clone_size: NA
d_call: NA
j_call: TRBJ2-3
v_call: TRBV18
cdr3_aa: CASSQVGAGDTQYF
cdr3_nt: TGTGCCAGCTCCCAGGTAGGGGCCGGAGATACGCAGTATTTT

clone_size: few
d_call: TRBD1
j_call: TRBJ2-2
v_call: TRBV7-9
cdr3_aa: CASSLGQGRTGELFF
cdr3_nt: TGTGCCAGCAGCTTGGGACAGGGAAGGACCGGGGAGCTGTTTTTT

clone_size: NA
d_call: TRBD1
j_call: TRBJ2-7
v_call: TRBV4-3
cdr3_aa: CASSLSATGESYEQYF
cdr3_nt: TGCGCCAGCAGCCTTAGTGCGACAGGGGAATCCTACGAGCAGTACTTC

clone_size: few
d_call: TRBD1
j_call: TRBJ2-7
v_call: TRBV4-1
cdr3_aa: CASSHLTGTGYEQYF
cdr3_nt: TGCGCCAGCAGCCATCTAACCGGGACAGGCTACGAGCAGTACTTC

clone_size: NA
d_call: NA
j_call: TRBJ2-1
v_call: TRBV20-1
cdr3_aa: CSARVFGQGLFF
cdr3_nt: TGCAGTGCTAGAGTATTCGGGCAGGGTTTGTTCTTC

clone_size: many
d_call: NA
j_call: TRBJ2-7
v_call: TRBV10-3
cdr3_aa: CAISESVYEQYF
cdr3_nt: TGTGCCATCAGTGAGTCGGTATACGAGCAGTACTTC

clone_size: many
d_call: NA
j_call: TRBJ2-3
v_call: TRBV9
cdr3_aa: CASSVVVQGSDTQYF
cdr3_nt: TGTGCCAGCAGCGTAGTGGTCCAGGGGTCAGATACGCAGTATTTT

clone_size: NA
d_call: TRBD1
j_call: TRBJ2-3
v_call: TRBV20-1
cdr3_aa: CSADRDRDPDTRYF
cdr3_nt: TGCAGTGCTGACCGGGACAGGGACCCAGATACGCGGTATTTT

clone_size: NA
d_call: NA
j_call: TRBJ2-7
v_call: TRBV4-1
cdr3_aa: CANSQAPHYEQYF
cdr3_nt: TGCGCCAACAGCCAGGCTCCCCACTACGAGCAGTACTTC

clone_size: many
d_call: TRBD2
j_call: TRBJ2-1
v_call: TRBV20-1
cdr3_aa: CSVAGEAYNEQFF
cdr3_nt: TGCAGCGTAGCGGGAGAGGCCTACAATGAGCAGTTCTTC

clone_size: many
d_call: TRBD1
j_call: TRBJ1-2
v_call: TRBV29-1
cdr3_aa: CSVADREGNGYTF
cdr3_nt: TGCAGCGTAGCAGACAGGGAAGGGAATGGCTACACCTTC

clone_size: many
d_call: TRBD2
j_call: TRBJ2-1
v_call: TRBV12-3/TRBV12-4
cdr3_aa: CASSPGLAGLDEQFF
cdr3_nt: TGTGCCAGCAGCCCTGGACTAGCGGGATTGGATGAGCAGTTCTTC

clone_size: few
d_call: TRBD1
j_call: TRBJ2-4
v_call: TRBV20-1
cdr3_aa: CSASGQGLLAKNIQYF
cdr3_nt: TGCAGTGCCTCCGGACAGGGGCTCCTAGCCAAAAACATTCAGTACTTC

clone_size: NA
d_call: NA
j_call: TRBJ1-1
v_call: TRBV10-1
cdr3_aa: CASSESGQGVTEAFF
cdr3_nt: TGCGCCAGCAGTGAGTCGGGGCAGGGTGTGACTGAAGCTTTCTTT

clone_size: few
d_call: TRBD2
j_call: TRBJ2-5
v_call: TRBV11-2
cdr3_aa: CASSLSGRAIETQYF
cdr3_nt: TGTGCCAGCAGCTTGAGCGGGAGGGCCATTGAGACCCAGTACTTC

clone_size: few
d_call: NA
j_call: TRBJ1-2
v_call: TRBV11-2
cdr3_aa: CASSYQGSNYGYTF
cdr3_nt: TGTGCCAGCAGCTATCAGGGTTCTAACTATGGCTACACCTTC

clone_size: many
d_call: NA
j_call: TRBJ2-5
v_call: TRBV15
cdr3_aa: CATSRDQVWRRGQETQYF
cdr3_nt: TGTGCCACCAGCAGAGATCAGGTGTGGCGTAGGGGCCAAGAGACCCAGTACTTC

clone_size: NA
d_call: TRBD2
j_call: TRBJ2-7
v_call: TRBV7-2
cdr3_aa: CASSSRLAGGSYEQYF
cdr3_nt: TGTGCCAGCAGCTCAAGACTAGCGGGAGGATCCTACGAGCAGTACTTC

clone_size: NA
d_call: NA
j_call: TRBJ1-2
v_call: TRBV6-1
cdr3_aa: CASSEQSEYPNYGFTF
cdr3_nt: TGTGCCAGCAGTGAACAGTCCGAATACCCCAACTATGGCTTCACCTTC

clone_size: NA
d_call: NA
j_call: TRBJ1-1
v_call: TRBV30
cdr3_aa: CAWRENTEAFF
cdr3_nt: TGTGCCTGGAGGGAGAACACTGAAGCTTTCTTT

clone_size: many
d_call: NA
j_call: TRBJ1-1
v_call: TRBV10-3
cdr3_aa: CAISESGTNTEAFF
cdr3_nt: TGTGCCATCAGTGAATCAGGGACCAACACTGAAGCTTTCTTT

clone_size: NA
d_call: TRBD1
j_call: TRBJ2-7
v_call: TRBV7-3
cdr3_aa: CASSLTGVGEQYF
cdr3_nt: TGTGCCAGCAGCTTGACAGGGGTAGGCGAGCAGTACTTC

clone_size: many
d_call: NA
j_call: TRBJ2-1
v_call: TRBV20-1
cdr3_aa: CSARKRSYNEQFF
cdr3_nt: TGCAGTGCTAGAAAACGCTCCTACAATGAGCAGTTCTTC